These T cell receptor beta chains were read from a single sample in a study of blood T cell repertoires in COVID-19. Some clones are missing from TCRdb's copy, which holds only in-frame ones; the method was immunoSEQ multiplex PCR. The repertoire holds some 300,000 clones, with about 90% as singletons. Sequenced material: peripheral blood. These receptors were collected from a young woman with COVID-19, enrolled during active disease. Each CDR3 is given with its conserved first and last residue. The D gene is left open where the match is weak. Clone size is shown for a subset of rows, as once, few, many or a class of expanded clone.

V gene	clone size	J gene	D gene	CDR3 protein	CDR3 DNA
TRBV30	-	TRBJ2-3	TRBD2	CAWSPKAGGTDTQYF	TGTGCCTGGAGTCCCAAAGCGGGGGGCACAGATACGCAGTATTTT
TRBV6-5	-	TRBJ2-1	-	CASIGQVGGNEQFF	TGTGCCAGCATCGGACAGGTCGGGGGCAATGAGCAGTTCTTC
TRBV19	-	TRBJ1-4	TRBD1	CASSTDRDEKLFF	TGTGCCAGTAGTACTGACAGGGATGAAAAACTGTTTTTT
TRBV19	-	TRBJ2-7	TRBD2	CASSIGAGGYEQYF	TGTGCCAGTAGTATCGGGGCCGGGGGGTACGAGCAGTACTTC
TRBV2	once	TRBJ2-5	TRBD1	CASSDRGQGAETQYF	TGTGCCAGCAGTGATCGGGGACAGGGTGCGGAGACCCAGTACTTC
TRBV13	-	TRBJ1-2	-	CASRPGGANGYTF	TGTGCCAGCAGACCGGGGGGGGCAAATGGCTACACCTTC
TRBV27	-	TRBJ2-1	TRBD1	CASSPGPGTGYNEQFF	TGTGCCAGCAGCCCCGGTCCCGGGACAGGATACAATGAGCAGTTCTTC
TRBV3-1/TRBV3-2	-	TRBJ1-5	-	CASSPQGWGSNQPQHF	TGTGCCAGCAGCCCACAGGGTTGGGGCAGCAATCAGCCCCAGCATTTT
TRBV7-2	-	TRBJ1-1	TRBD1	CANLQGEVLTEAFF	TGTGCCAACCTCCAGGGGGAGGTTTTGACTGAAGCTTTCTTT
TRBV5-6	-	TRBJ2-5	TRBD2	CASSGLGLAGVAETQYF	TGTGCCAGCAGCGGGCTTGGGCTAGCGGGGGTTGCAGAGACCCAGTACTTC
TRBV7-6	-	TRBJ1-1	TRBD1	CASSKRQGRNTEAFF	TGTGCCAGCAGCAAACGACAGGGGAGGAACACTGAAGCTTTCTTT
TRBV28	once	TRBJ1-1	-	CASSFIRGGNTEAFF	TGTGCCAGCAGTTTTATAAGGGGCGGGAACACTGAAGCTTTCTTT
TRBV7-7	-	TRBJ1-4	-	CASSLSSGVGEKLFF	TGTGCCAGCAGTTTATCGAGCGGGGTGGGTGAAAAACTGTTTTTT
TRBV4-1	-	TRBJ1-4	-	CASSPRGGTNEKLFF	TGCGCCAGCAGCCCCAGGGGTGGAACTAATGAAAAACTGTTTTTT
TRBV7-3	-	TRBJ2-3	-	CASSYQQGLGTDTQYF	TGTGCCAGCAGCTACCAACAGGGATTAGGGACAGATACGCAGTATTTT
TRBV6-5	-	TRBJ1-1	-	CASSYSIGFGNTEAFF	TGTGCCAGCAGTTACTCGATCGGGTTTGGGAACACTGAAGCTTTCTTT
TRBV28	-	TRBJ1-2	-	CASSLAGDYGYTF	TGTGCCAGCAGTTTGGCAGGGGACTATGGCTACACCTTC
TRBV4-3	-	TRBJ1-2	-	CASSPSHSNYGYTF	TGCGCCAGCAGCCCGTCACATTCTAACTATGGCTACACCTTC
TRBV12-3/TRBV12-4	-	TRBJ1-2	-	CASQRQSYGYTF	TGTGCCAGCCAGAGACAGTCTTATGGCTACACCTTC
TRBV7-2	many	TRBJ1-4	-	CASSLGRSNEKLFF	TGTGCCAGCAGCCTTGGCAGGTCTAATGAAAAACTGTTTTTT
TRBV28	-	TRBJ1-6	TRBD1	CASSGTGHSPLHF	TGTGCCAGCAGTGGGACAGGCCACTCACCCCTCCACTTT